The entry below gives a single TCR beta chain sequence along with its context. These data belong to a study of T-cell reconstitution after alpha-beta-depleted transplantation in children. The CDR3 has 15 residues. Per germline, CDR1 LGHNA and CDR2 YSLEER. The ends lost 3 bases at V and 2 bases at J; junction bases unmatched: 2. Unique molecular identifiers were incorporated during preparation of the TCRbeta library. TCRdb independently ran MiXCR on the PCR reads; one entry per CDR3 protein. The sample shows 450,000 to 500,000 distinct CDR3 sequences, around an eighth of them seen only once. V gene TRBV4-3 combines with J gene TRBJ2-1, with TRBD2 matching 9 bases. This TCR was recovered from a human donor who donated a stem cell graft to a child with combined immunodeficiency. The sample was PBMCs from the stem cell graft donor, taken from the stem cell graft. The CDR3 protein is CASSQRGGPYNEQFF. The CDR3 DNA is TGCGCCAGCAGCCAGCGGGGGGGGCCCTACAATGAGCAGTTCTTC.